This T cell receptor (delta chain) derives from a study of Vδ1+ human thymocytes. As regards this clone: The antigen is not known. The junction and the germline gene differ at one end; a read error may be behind it. This CDR3 is also generated by other DNA sequences in the sample.

Whole-study findings and limits: Thymic TRG and TRD repertoires appeared highly polyclonal. Despite high sort purity, roughly a fifth of thymic T cell receptor delta sequences were Vdelta2.

The template was reverse-transcribed extracted RNA. Multiplex PCR used pooled V-gene forward primers and a constant-region reverse primer to amplify CDR3s. TCRdb re-identified clones in the multiplex PCR reads via CATT. The data show tens of thousands of delta-chain clones, less than 30% seen once. This CDR3 has 25 amino acids. Germline CDR1 reads TSWWSYY; CDR2 reads QGS. The gene calls are TRDV1 and TRDJ1; 10 bases map to TRDD3. This TCR was sampled from a boy under two years old who had congenital heart surgery. The sequenced material came from Vdelta1+ gamma-delta thymocytes from the thymus. Documented subset: FACS-sorted CD3+ TCRalphabeta- TCRVdelta1+ TCRVdelta2- thymocytes. Here the CDR3 reads CALGEKAPNGLGGYQTLLYTDKLIF. DNA for the CDR3: TGTGCTCTTGGGGAAAAGGCCCCCAATGGGCTTGGGGGATACCAAACCCTATTGTACACCGACAAACTCATCTTT.